The 15 T cell receptor beta chains given below trace back to one sample, sequenced in a study of molecular identifiers for immune sequencing clone quantification. MiXCR, run by TCRdb on the PCR reads, gives a single entry per CDR3 protein. Counted here are 30,000 to 45,000 distinct CDR3 sequences, around 20% occurring once; the ten biggest clones make up roughly 7.3%. Sequenced material: naive CD8+ T cells from blood, with Jurkat cell RNA spiked in. Indicated subset: FACS-sorted CD8+CD4-CCR7+CD45RA+ naive T cells. The receptors stem from a human donor in good health. Some libraries in this study had Jurkat cell RNA spiked in.

By sample share, this clonotype is medium-sized (0.01 to 0.1%). The chain links TRBV3-1 to TRBJ2-1, with unresolved D. Germline CDR1 and CDR2: LGHDT and YNNKEL (reference sequence). V lost 1 base and J 7 bases, leaving 5 bases between the germline ends. The CDR3 extends over 12 amino acids. The CDR3 here is CASSQGVNEQFF. The DNA for the CDR3 is TGTGCCAGCAGCCAAGGGGTAAATGAGCAGTTCTTC.

This clonotype was seen once. This sequence joins TRBV9 and TRBJ2-1; 10 bases map to TRBD2. Germline trimming cut 0 bases from V and 3 bases from J; bases unmatched to any gene: 3. The CDR3 is 16 residues long. From germline, CDR1 is SGDLS and CDR2 YYNGEE. The CDR3 here is CASSVASSGSYNEQFF. For the CDR3, the DNA is TGTGCCAGCAGCGTAGCGTCTAGCGGGAGCTACAATGAGCAGTTCTTC.

The gene calls are TRBV15 and TRBJ2-5, with TRBD2 identical over 8 bases. Germline V lookup: CDR1 LNHNV, CDR2 YYDKDF (reference sequence). V trimming: 9 bases; J trimming: 4 bases; junction bases outside the gene matches: 10. The CDR3 has 14 residues. The CDR3 protein is CATQAGEGGETQYF. CDR3 in DNA: TGTGCCACTCAAGCGGGAGAGGGGGGAGAGACCCAGTACTTC.

Notes on this clonotype: This may come from a read error, since a much larger clone is one base off. The chain carries TRBV9 and TRBJ2-2, with 7 nucleotides matching TRBD1. Germline CDR1 reads SGDLS; CDR2 reads YYNGEE. This CDR3 has 14 amino acids. The V segment lost 5 bases and the J segment 4 bases; nucleotides outside the gene matches: 5. The CDR3 DNA reads TGTGCCAGCAGTGGGACAGACTCCACCGGGGAGCTGTTTTTT. Its translation: CASSGTDSTGELFF.

This clonotype was seen repeatedly, ten times or more. The gene calls are TRBV20-1 and TRBJ2-7, with TRBD2 matching over 11 bases. The CDR3 covers 17 residues. Trimming took 0 bases from V and 0 from J; bases not matched to a gene: 7. Per the germline V gene, CDR1 is DFQATT and CDR2 is SNEGSKA (reference sequence). The CDR3 DNA sequence: TGCAGTGCTAGAGATGGCACCGGGACTAGCGGCTCCTACGAGCAGTACTTC. This encodes CSARDGTGTSGSYEQYF.

This clonotype was picked up many times. The chain couples TRBV14 to TRBJ2-7, with 7 bases aligning to TRBD1. The germline V gene has CDR1 SGHDN and CDR2 FVKESK. V lost 0 bases and J lost 3; bases outside the gene matches: 5. CDR3 length: 15 residues. The CDR3 DNA sequence: TGTGCCAGCAGCCAAGAGAACAGGGGCAACTACGAGCAGTACTTC. It translates to CASSQENRGNYEQYF.

This clonotype was counted a single time. This could be a read error, since a much larger clone is one nucleotide away. The CDR3 loop reads CANSGLFPGELFF. CDR3 nucleotide sequence: TGTGCCAACAGTGGTCTTTTCCCCGGGGAGCTGTTTTTT. The rearrangement uses TRBV10-3 and TRBJ2-2, with D hard to call. The germline V gene has CDR1 ENHRY and CDR2 SYGVKD. The CDR3 is 13 residues long.

This clonotype was seen ten or more times. The V and J genes are TRBV6-2 or TRBV6-3 and TRBJ2-5; D gene unclear. V was pared by 5 bases and J by 5 bases, with 9 bases between. This CDR3 has 12 residues. The germline V gene encodes CDR1 MNHEY and CDR2 SVGEGT. CDR3 in amino acids: CASSPSRETQYF. DNA of the CDR3: TGTGCCAGCAGTCCTAGTCGGGAGACCCAGTACTTC.

In this sample, this clonotype turned up many times. DNA of the CDR3: TGCAGCGTTGTTTCGGGACAGGGGGATCAGCCCCAGCATTTT. Amino acid sequence: CSVVSGQGDQPQHF. The chain has TRBV29-1 and TRBJ1-5; TRBD1 agrees at 11 bases. The CDR3 runs to 14 residues. V was clipped by 4 bases and J by 5 bases; unmatched bases: 4. The V gene's germline CDR1 is SQVTM and CDR2 ANQGSEA.

CDR3 in DNA: TGCAGTGCTAGAGATCTCACTAGCGGGGGGCCCGAGCAGTACTTC. Translating gives CSARDLTSGGPEQYF. The chain has TRBV20-1 and TRBJ2-7; 12 nucleotides align to TRBD2. The CDR3 is 15 amino acids. With V trimmed by 0 bases and J by 6 bases, 6 bases remained unmatched. Germline CDR1 is DFQATT and CDR2 is SNEGSKA (reference sequence).

This clonotype was seen only a few times. A much larger clone sits a single nucleotide away, making a read error possible. Because it lacks the conserved phenylalanine or tryptophan at the end, this CDR3 is likely a read error. The rearrangement links TRBV7-9 to TRBJ1-1; no reliable D call. In germline, CDR1 is SEHNR, CDR2 FQNEAQ (reference sequence). V was shortened by 5 bases and J by 1 base, with 8 bases between the two germline ends. The CDR3 loop spans 13 amino acids. Here the CDR3 DNA reads TGTGCCAGCAGCCTAGGACGGAACACTGAAGCTTTCTCT. This encodes CASSLGRNTEAFS.

At least ten counts were recorded for this clonotype. J is TRBJ2-3 and V is TRBV19, with 8 bases aligning to TRBD1. Germline CDR1 and CDR2: LNHDA and SQIVND (reference sequence). The CDR3 loop spans 16 amino acids. Trimming took 5 bases from V and 1 from J; bases not matched to a gene: 8. The CDR3 nucleotides are TGTGCCAGTAGTGTTACGGACAGGGCTCGCACAGATACGCAGTATTTT. It yields the protein CASSVTDRARTDTQYF.

In this sample, this clonotype turned up many times. The rearrangement joins TRBV28 to TRBJ2-7; D may be TRBD1 (5 bases). Germline lookup yields CDR1 MDHEN and CDR2 SYDVKM. This CDR3 comprises 18 residues. V was clipped by 4 bases and J by 2 bases, with 24 bases between them. As DNA, the CDR3 is TGTGCCAGCAGTTCCCCATATGGCCCCCAGGGTCCCCCCTACGAGCAGTACTTC. Translated: CASSSPYGPQGPPYEQYF.

This clonotype was seen repeatedly, ten times or more. The chain links TRBV4-3 to TRBJ1-4; the D is unclear. Trimming pared 0 bases from V and 14 bases from J, leaving 19 bases between. This CDR3 region has 15 residues. Germline V lookup: CDR1 LGHNA, CDR2 YSLEER. The CDR3 bases are TGCGCCAGCAGCCAAGATCTTCAAGGGTTTGGGTCTCTGTTTTTT. Its translation: CASSQDLQGFGSLFF.

This clonotype appeared many times. The chain recombines TRBV6-1 with TRBJ2-7; D might be TRBD1 (6 bases). The V and J ends lost 6 bases and 4 bases respectively, with 10 bases between them. CDR1 and CDR2 (germline): MNHNS, SASEGT. CDR3 length: 12 residues. In nucleotides, the CDR3 is TGTGCCAGCAGGAGGGGGTTTTACGAGCAGTACTTC. Protein: CASRRGFYEQYF.